This T cell receptor (beta chain) came from a study of blood T cell repertoires in COVID-19. About the research overall: The origin of the acute and convalescent COVID-19 samples was the United States, Italy and Spain. From T cells, B-cell-depleted T cells, or PBMCs came the material, which was cDNA or gDNA.

The protocol was immunoSEQ multiplex PCR, while the TCRdb copy is restricted to in-frame clones and leaves out a portion. The sample carries about 250,000 clones, about 84% recorded once. The Seattle patients joined while their infection was active and were tracked longitudinally afterward. Germline lookup yields CDR1 MDHEN and CDR2 SYDVKM. The CDR3 spans 13 residues. The ends were cut back, 5 bases at V and 6 bases at J, with 13 bases in the middle. The sequencing sample was made of peripheral blood. This sequence was found in a woman of 80 years or more with COVID-19, enrolled during active disease. The chain uses TRBV28 and TRBJ1-1, with a weak D call TRBD1 (5 bases). In DNA form, the CDR3 reads TGTGCCAGCAGTCCTCCCGGGGGGTCTGAAGCTTTCTTT. Protein product: CASSPPGGSEAFF.